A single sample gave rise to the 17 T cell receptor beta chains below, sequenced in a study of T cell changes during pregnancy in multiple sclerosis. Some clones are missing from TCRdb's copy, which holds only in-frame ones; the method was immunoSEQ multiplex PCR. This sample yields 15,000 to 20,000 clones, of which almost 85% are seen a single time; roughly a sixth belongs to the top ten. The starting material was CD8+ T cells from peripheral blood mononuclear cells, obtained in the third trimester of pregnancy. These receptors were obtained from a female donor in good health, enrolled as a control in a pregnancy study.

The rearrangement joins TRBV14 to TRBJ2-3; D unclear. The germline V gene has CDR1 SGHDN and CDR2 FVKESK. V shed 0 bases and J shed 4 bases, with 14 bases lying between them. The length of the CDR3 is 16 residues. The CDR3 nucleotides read TGTGCCAGCAGCCAAGAGCCGGCTAGTTGGGCAGATACGCAGTATTTT. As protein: CASSQEPASWADTQYF.

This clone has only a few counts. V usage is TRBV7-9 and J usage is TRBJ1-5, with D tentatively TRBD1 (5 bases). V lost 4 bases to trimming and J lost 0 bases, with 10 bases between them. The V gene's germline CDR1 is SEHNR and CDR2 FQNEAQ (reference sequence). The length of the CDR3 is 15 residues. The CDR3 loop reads CASSSTENSNQPQHF. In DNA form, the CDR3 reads TGTGCCAGCAGCTCGACAGAAAATAGCAATCAGCCCCAGCATTTT.

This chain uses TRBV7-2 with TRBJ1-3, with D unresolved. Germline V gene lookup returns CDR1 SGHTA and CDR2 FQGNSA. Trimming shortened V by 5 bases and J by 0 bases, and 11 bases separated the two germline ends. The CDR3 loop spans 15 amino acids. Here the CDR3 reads CASSPSGSSGNTIYF. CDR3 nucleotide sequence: TGTGCCAGCAGCCCCTCGGGGTCCTCTGGAAACACCATATATTTT.

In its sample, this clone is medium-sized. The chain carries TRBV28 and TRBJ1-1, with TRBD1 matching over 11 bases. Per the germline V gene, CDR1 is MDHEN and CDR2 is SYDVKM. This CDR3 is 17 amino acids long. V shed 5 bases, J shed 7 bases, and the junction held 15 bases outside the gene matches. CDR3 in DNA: TGTGCCAGCAGTCCCATTTATTCGGACAGGGGGCAGATTGAAGCTTTCTTT. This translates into CASSPIYSDRGQIEAFF. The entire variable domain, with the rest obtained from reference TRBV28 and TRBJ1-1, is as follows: DVKVTQSSRYLVKRTGEKVFLECVQDMDHENMFWYRQDPGLGLRLIYFSYDVKMKEKGDIPEGYSVSREKKERFSLILESASTNQTSMYLCASSPIYSDRGQIEAFFGQGTRLTVV.

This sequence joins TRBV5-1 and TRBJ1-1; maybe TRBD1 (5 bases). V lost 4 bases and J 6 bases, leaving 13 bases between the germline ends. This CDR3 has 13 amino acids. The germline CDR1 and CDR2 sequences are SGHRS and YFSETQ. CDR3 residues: CASSLGGSPEAFF. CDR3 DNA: TGCGCCAGCAGCCTTGGGGGGAGCCCTGAAGCTTTCTTT.

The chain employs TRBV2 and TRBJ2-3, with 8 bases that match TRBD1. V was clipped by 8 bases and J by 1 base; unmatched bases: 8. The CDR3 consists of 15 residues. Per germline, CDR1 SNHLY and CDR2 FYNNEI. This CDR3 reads CASLPDRAGTDTQYF. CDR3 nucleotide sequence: TGTGCCAGCTTACCGGACAGGGCGGGCACAGATACGCAGTATTTT.

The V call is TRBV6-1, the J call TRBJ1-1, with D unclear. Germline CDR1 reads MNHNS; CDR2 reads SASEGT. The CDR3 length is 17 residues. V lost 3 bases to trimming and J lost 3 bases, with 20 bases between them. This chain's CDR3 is CASSEIDTAVTDTEAFF. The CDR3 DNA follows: TGTGCCAGCAGTGAGATTGACACGGCCGTGACGGACACTGAAGCTTTCTTT.

CDR3 residues: CASSRDSTEAFF. For the CDR3, the DNA is TGTGCCAGCAGCAGGGACAGTACTGAAGCTTTCTTT. This chain connects TRBV21-1 to TRBJ1-1; TRBD1, the D gene given by the table, was not confirmed from the DNA. TRBV21-1 is a listed pseudogene. The CDR3 has 12 residues.

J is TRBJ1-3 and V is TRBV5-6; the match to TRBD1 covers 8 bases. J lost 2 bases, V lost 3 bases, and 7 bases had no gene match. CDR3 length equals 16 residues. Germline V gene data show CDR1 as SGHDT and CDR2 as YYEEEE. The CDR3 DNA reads TGTGCCAGCAGCTATGGGACAGGTTTGGCTGGAAACACCATATATTTT. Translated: CASSYGTGLAGNTIYF. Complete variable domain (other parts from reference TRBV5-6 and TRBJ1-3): DAGVTQSPTHLIKTRGQQVTLRCSPKSGHDTVSWYQQALGQGPQFIFQYYEEEERQRGNFPDRFSGHQFPNYSSELNVNALLLGDSALYLCASSYGTGLAGNTIYFGEGSWLTVV.

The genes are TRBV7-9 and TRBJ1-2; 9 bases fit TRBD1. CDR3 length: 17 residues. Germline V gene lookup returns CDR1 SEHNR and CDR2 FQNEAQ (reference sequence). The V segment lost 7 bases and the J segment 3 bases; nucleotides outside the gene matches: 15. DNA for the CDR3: TGTGCCAGCACCCCCCGGGACAGGGCGAACTACTACTATGGCTACACCTTC. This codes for CASTPRDRANYYYGYTF.

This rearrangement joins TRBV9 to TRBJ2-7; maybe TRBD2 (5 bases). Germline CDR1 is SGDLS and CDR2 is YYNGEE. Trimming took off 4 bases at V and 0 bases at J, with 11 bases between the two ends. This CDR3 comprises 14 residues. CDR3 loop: CASSPSGSSYEQYF. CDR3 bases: TGTGCCAGCAGCCCCAGCGGCTCCTCCTACGAGCAGTACTTC.

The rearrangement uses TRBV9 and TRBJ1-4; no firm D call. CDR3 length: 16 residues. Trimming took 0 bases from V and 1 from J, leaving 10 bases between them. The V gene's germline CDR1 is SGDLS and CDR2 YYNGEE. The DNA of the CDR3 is TGTGCCAGCAGCGTAGAGGCTCGGGGAACTAATGAAAAACTGTTTTTT. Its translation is CASSVEARGTNEKLFF.

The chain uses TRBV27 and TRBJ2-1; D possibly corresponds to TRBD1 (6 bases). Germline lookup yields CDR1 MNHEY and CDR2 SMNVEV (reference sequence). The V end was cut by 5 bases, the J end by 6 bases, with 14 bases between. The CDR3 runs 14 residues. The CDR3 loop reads CASSPYRVLNEQFF. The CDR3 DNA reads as TGTGCCAGCAGTCCCTACAGGGTCCTCAATGAGCAGTTCTTC.

The CDR3 loop is CASSHEVYEQYF. CDR3 coding DNA: TGTGCCAGCAGTCATGAGGTCTACGAGCAGTACTTC. The V call is TRBV2, the J call TRBJ2-7; D not certain. The V and J ends lost 5 bases and 3 bases respectively, with 8 bases between them. This CDR3 has 12 amino acids. The germline gives CDR1 SNHLY, CDR2 FYNNEI.

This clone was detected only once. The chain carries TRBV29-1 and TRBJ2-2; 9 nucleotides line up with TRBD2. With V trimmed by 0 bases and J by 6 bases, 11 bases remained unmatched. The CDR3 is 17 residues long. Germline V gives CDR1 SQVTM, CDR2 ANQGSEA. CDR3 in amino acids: CSVEDPPAGGGAGELFF. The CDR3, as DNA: TGCAGCGTTGAAGATCCCCCAGCGGGAGGTGGGGCCGGGGAGCTGTTTTTT.

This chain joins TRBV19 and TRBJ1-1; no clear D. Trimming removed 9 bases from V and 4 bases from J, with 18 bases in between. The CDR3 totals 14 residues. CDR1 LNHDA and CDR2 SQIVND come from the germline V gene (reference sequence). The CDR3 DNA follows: TGTGCCAGCTCACCAGGTCCACTAGTCACTGAAGCTTTCTTT. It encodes CASSPGPLVTEAFF.

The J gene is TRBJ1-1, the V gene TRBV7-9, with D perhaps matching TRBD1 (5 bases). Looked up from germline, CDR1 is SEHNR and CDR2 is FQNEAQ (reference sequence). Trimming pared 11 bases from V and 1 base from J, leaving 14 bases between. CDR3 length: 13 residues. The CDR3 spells CAGGGNRNTEAFF. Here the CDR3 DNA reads TGTGCCGGGGGGGGGAATCGGAACACTGAAGCTTTCTTT.